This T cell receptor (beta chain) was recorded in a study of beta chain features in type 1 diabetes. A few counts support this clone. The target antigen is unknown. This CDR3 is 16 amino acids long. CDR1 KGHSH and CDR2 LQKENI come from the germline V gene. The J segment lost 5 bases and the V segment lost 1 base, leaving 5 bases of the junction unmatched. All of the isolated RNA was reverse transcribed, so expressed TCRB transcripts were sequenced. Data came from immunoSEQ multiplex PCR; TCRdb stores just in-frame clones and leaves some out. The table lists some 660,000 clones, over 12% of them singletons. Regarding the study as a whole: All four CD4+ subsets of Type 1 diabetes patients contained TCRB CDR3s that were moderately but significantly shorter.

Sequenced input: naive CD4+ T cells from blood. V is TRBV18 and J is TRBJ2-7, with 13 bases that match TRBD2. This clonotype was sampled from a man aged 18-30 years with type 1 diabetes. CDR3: CASSPRLAGGRDEQYF. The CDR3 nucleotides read TGTGCCAGCTCACCACGACTAGCGGGGGGCCGTGACGAGCAGTACTTC.